The clone carrying this T cell receptor (beta chain) was counted between two and nine times. Its antigen is not identified. This sample is part of a study of T cell repertoires in cytomegalovirus infection. TCRdb itself ran the reads through MiXCR, one entry per CDR3 protein. The sample lists approximately 770,000 distinct CDR3 sequences; 25% to 35% were seen once. V gave up 6 bases and J gave up 4 bases, with 21 bases separating them. The CDR3 has 16 amino acids. The germline V gene encodes CDR1 SGHVS and CDR2 FNYEAQ. The specimen was cultured CD8+ T cells from PBMCs, collected from culture after CMV antigen stimulation. The sequence derives from a human donor in good health (CMV status not recorded). Some clones in this sample may be carry-over from other donors' samples. This chain joins TRBV7-6 and TRBJ1-2, with a possible D match to TRBD1 (6 bases). Here the CDR3 DNA reads TGTGCCAGCAGGATTTCAGTACAGGGAGGAGGCTATGGCTACACCTTC. It yields the protein CASRISVQGGGYGYTF.